Following are 25 T cell receptor beta chains from one sample sequenced in a study of T cells in localized non-small cell lung cancer. TCRdb's table, derived via immunoSEQ multiplex PCR, lists solely in-frame clones and lacks some. The table records about 33,000 clones, around 93% of them present only once. The material sequenced was peripheral blood, taken before any cancer treatment. These receptor sequences come from a female donor aged 60 or older with stage I lung adenocarcinoma.

The gene calls are TRBV7-2 and TRBJ1-2; TRBD1 might be the D (6 bases). The CDR3 has 16 residues. Trimming stripped 1 base from V and 1 base from J, with 13 bases between. Germline values: CDR1 SGHTA, CDR2 FQGNSA. The CDR3, as DNA: TGTGCCAGCAGCTTAGTGTTTAGGACAGTTAACTATGGCTACACCTTC. Translation gives CASSLVFRTVNYGYTF.

The chain carries TRBV30 and TRBJ1-2; D gene unclear. The germline V and J ends were trimmed by 5 bases and 4 bases, with 20 bases remaining between them. In germline, CDR1 is GTSNPN, CDR2 SVGIG (reference sequence). The CDR3 consists of 15 residues. This CDR3 reads CAWASGSRSGYGYTF. CDR3 DNA: TGTGCCTGGGCGTCCGGATCTAGATCGGGCTATGGCTACACCTTC.

The chain has TRBV7-2 and TRBJ2-2; D not certain. CDR3 length equals 15 residues. V was pared by 5 bases and J by 4 bases, with 14 bases between. Germline V gene data show CDR1 as SGHTA and CDR2 as FQGNSA. CDR3 nucleotide sequence: TGTGCCAGCAGCGTAGGACCGATGGGCACCGGGGAGCTGTTTTTT. As protein: CASSVGPMGTGELFF.

The genes are TRBV4-2 and TRBJ2-3; tentatively, D is TRBD2 (6 bases). Germline assignment: CDR1 LGHNA and CDR2 YNFKEQ. The V end lost 1 base, the J end lost 1 base, and 12 bases lay between the germline ends. The CDR3 runs to 16 residues. The CDR3 coding sequence is TGTGCCAGCAGCCAAGTGGGGGGTGGGGGCACAGATACGCAGTATTTT. It specifies CASSQVGGGGTDTQYF.

V is TRBV7-8 and J is TRBJ2-2; no definite D call. Looked up from germline, CDR1 is SGHVS and CDR2 is FQNEAQ. The CDR3 runs to 14 residues. V lost 3 bases, J lost 7 bases, and 12 bases lay in between. DNA of the CDR3: TGTGCCAGCAGCTTGCGACGGACGTTCGGGGAGCTGTTTTTT. Translation: CASSLRRTFGELFF.

This clone was picked up one time. V usage is TRBV6-6 and J usage is TRBJ1-1; D is unresolved. CDR3 size: 11 residues. V shed 0 bases and J shed 11 bases, with 7 bases lying between them. Germline lookup yields CDR1 MNHNY and CDR2 SVGAGI (reference sequence). The CDR3 is CASSYSERAFF. The DNA for the CDR3 is TGTGCCAGCAGTTACTCTGAGAGGGCTTTCTTT.

The chain recombines TRBV11-3 with TRBJ2-3; 10 nucleotides line up with TRBD1. The CDR3 loop spans 15 amino acids. Germline CDR1 reads SGHNT; CDR2 reads YENEEA. The junction had 7 bases not matched to a gene; V was cut back by 4 bases and J by 6 bases. CDR3 nucleotides: TGTGCCAGCAGCTCAGACAGGGGGCGGTCGGATACGCAGTATTTT. Translating it yields CASSSDRGRSDTQYF.

The chain uses TRBV6-1 and TRBJ1-1; D is unresolved. Germline V gene lookup returns CDR1 MNHNS and CDR2 SASEGT. Trimming removed 1 base from V and 5 bases from J, with 5 bases in between. The CDR3 spans 12 residues. In DNA form, the CDR3 reads TGTGCCAGCAGTGAAGTCAGTACTGAAGCTTTCTTT. This translates into CASSEVSTEAFF.

V gene TRBV27 combines with J gene TRBJ1-1; D remains ambiguous. From germline, CDR1 is MNHEY and CDR2 SMNVEV (reference sequence). The CDR3 is 13 amino acids. The germline V and J ends were trimmed by 2 bases and 2 bases, with 6 bases remaining between them. Here the CDR3 reads CASSLGSNTEAFF. The CDR3 nucleotides read TGTGCCAGCAGTTTAGGCTCAAACACTGAAGCTTTCTTT.

The genes are TRBV5-1 and TRBJ2-3; 10 bases match TRBD1. Germline V gene data show CDR1 as SGHRS and CDR2 as YFSETQ. The CDR3 spans 15 residues. V lost 7 bases to trimming and J lost 4 bases; unmatched junction nucleotides: 9. The CDR3 reads CASQGQGIIPDTQYF. In nucleotides, the CDR3 is TGCGCCAGCCAGGGACAGGGGATTATCCCAGATACGCAGTATTTT.

The chain employs TRBV6-1 and TRBJ2-7; no reliable D call. Germline values: CDR1 MNHNS, CDR2 SASEGT. This CDR3 is 14 amino acids long. V was trimmed by 7 bases and J by 4 bases, leaving 17 bases between them. CDR3 protein: CASISQVGGYEQYF. CDR3 coding DNA: TGTGCCAGCATTTCTCAGGTTGGCGGTTACGAGCAGTACTTC.

V usage is TRBV6-4 and J usage is TRBJ1-4, with D perhaps TRBD1 (5 bases). V was clipped by 4 bases and J by 2 bases, with 14 bases between them. CDR3 length: 16 residues. Per germline, CDR1 MRHNA and CDR2 SNTAGT. CDR3 sequence: CASSGWGRWTNEKLFF. CDR3 bases: TGTGCCAGCAGTGGATGGGGCAGATGGACTAATGAAAAACTGTTTTTT.

This clone is a singleton in its sample. J is TRBJ2-2 and V is TRBV9; TRBD1 aligns across 8 bases. This CDR3 has 15 amino acids. V lost 3 bases to trimming and J lost 0 bases; unmatched junction nucleotides: 1. The germline gives CDR1 SGDLS, CDR2 YYNGEE. CDR3 in DNA: TGTGCCAGCAGCGCACAGGGGGCGAACACCGGGGAGCTGTTTTTT. Translation gives CASSAQGANTGELFF.

The chain carries TRBV5-1 and TRBJ2-1; D is unresolved. Germline loops: CDR1 SGHRS, CDR2 YFSETQ. Trimming stripped 0 bases from V and 0 bases from J, with 7 bases between. This CDR3 contains 15 residues. The CDR3 is CASSLGLRSYNEQFF. The DNA of the CDR3 is TGCGCCAGCAGCTTGGGACTTCGCTCCTACAATGAGCAGTTCTTC.

This clone has just one count. The chain combines TRBV7-2 with TRBJ2-5; D gene unclear. The CDR3 consists of 12 residues. Trimming stripped 5 bases from V and 5 bases from J, with 9 bases between. Germline CDR1 is SGHTA and CDR2 is FQGNSA. The CDR3 spells CASSATGETQYF. The CDR3 nucleotides are TGTGCCAGCAGCGCTACCGGGGAGACCCAGTACTTC.

The CDR3 bases are TGTGCCAGCAGCTTCTCCGGGACAGGGGGTTATAGCAATCAGCCCCAGCATTTT. Translation gives CASSFSGTGGYSNQPQHF. The rearrangement links TRBV7-9 to TRBJ1-5; 11 positions agree with TRBD1. The CDR3 spans 18 residues. The V segment lost 3 bases and the J segment 0 bases; nucleotides outside the gene matches: 7. CDR1 is SEHNR, CDR2 FQNEAQ, per germline (reference sequence).

This chain uses TRBV4-1 with TRBJ2-2, with no clear D. This CDR3 is 13 amino acids long. V lost 2 bases and J lost 2, with 3 bases in between. Germline values: CDR1 MGHRA, CDR2 YSYEKL. DNA of the CDR3: TGCGCCAGCAGCCAACCAAACACCGGGGAGCTGTTTTTT. It codes for CASSQPNTGELFF.

The chain combines TRBV15 with TRBJ2-1; tentatively, D is TRBD1 (6 bases). Germline V CDR1 and CDR2: LNHNV, YYDKDF (reference sequence). The CDR3 totals 15 residues. Trimming cost V 7 bases and J 0 bases, with 13 bases left between them. CDR3 region: CATKTWTDSYNEQFF. CDR3 in DNA: TGTGCCACCAAAACCTGGACAGACTCCTACAATGAGCAGTTCTTC.

The CDR3: CASNSGQGGAEAFF. The CDR3 bases are TGTGCCAGTAATTCCGGACAGGGGGGAGCTGAAGCTTTCTTT. This chain uses TRBV19 with TRBJ1-1, with 10 bases identical to TRBD1. CDR3 length: 14 amino acids. V lost 7 bases and J lost 6; bases outside the gene matches: 8. Germline V gene sequence: CDR1 LNHDA, CDR2 SQIVND (reference sequence).

CDR3 in DNA: TGCAGCGTTACAGGGGGGACTGAAGCTTTCTTT. Translating it yields CSVTGGTEAFF. The genes are TRBV29-1 and TRBJ1-1; 8 nucleotides agree with TRBD1. V lost 5 bases and J lost 5; bases outside the gene matches: 1. The CDR3 has 11 amino acids. Germline V gene lookup returns CDR1 SQVTM and CDR2 ANQGSEA.

V and J are TRBV5-1 and TRBJ1-4; 8 bases map to TRBD1. With 4 bases clipped from V and 0 bases from J, the junction kept 5 bases outside the gene matches. The CDR3 contains 16 residues. CDR1 and CDR2 (germline): SGHRS, YFSETQ. The CDR3 coding sequence is TGCGCCAGCAGCAAGGGACAGGCGGCAACTAATGAAAAACTGTTTTTT. Translation gives CASSKGQAATNEKLFF.

V usage is TRBV18 and J usage is TRBJ2-1, with D possibly being TRBD1 or TRBD2 (5 bases each). The CDR3 contains 14 residues. V was clipped by 6 bases and J by 4 bases, with 13 bases between them. Germline CDR1 reads KGHSH; CDR2 reads LQKENI. Here the CDR3 reads CASSNRDGYNEQFF. The CDR3 region has the DNA TGTGCCAGCTCGAACCGGGACGGATACAATGAGCAGTTCTTC.

This clone was observed once. The CDR3 here is CASSVSSGGVADTQYF. The CDR3 region has the DNA TGTGCCAGCAGCGTCTCTAGCGGGGGGGTCGCAGATACGCAGTATTTT. V and J are TRBV9 and TRBJ2-3, with TRBD2 identical over 12 bases. The trim removed 2 bases at V and 4 bases at J, leaving 5 bases unmatched. The germline gives CDR1 SGDLS, CDR2 YYNGEE. This CDR3 is built from 16 residues.

This chain joins TRBV7-2 and TRBJ2-3, with 10 bases lining up with TRBD2. V shed 2 bases, J shed 2 bases, and the junction held 13 bases outside the gene matches. The CDR3 contains 19 residues. Germline CDR1 and CDR2: SGHTA and FQGNSA. CDR3 DNA: TGTGCCAGCAGCTTAACTGCTAGCGGGGGACTAAGCCCCACAGATACGCAGTATTTT. This sequence encodes CASSLTASGGLSPTDTQYF. The variable domain in full, with the rest retrieved from reference TRBV7-2 and TRBJ2-3, is GAGVSQSPSNKVTEKGKDVELRCDPISGHTALYWYRQSLGQGLEFLIYFQGNSAPDKSGLPSDRFSAERTGGSVSTLTIQRTQQEDSAVYLCASSLTASGGLSPTDTQYFGPGTRLTVL.

The chain is built from TRBV18 and TRBJ1-2; D might be TRBD1 (6 bases). Germline V lookup: CDR1 KGHSH, CDR2 LQKENI. The CDR3 spans 15 residues. The V and J ends lost 3 bases and 4 bases respectively, with 15 bases between them. This chain's CDR3 is CASSPPGRQAYGYTF. In DNA form, the CDR3 reads TGTGCCAGCTCACCCCCCGGGAGACAGGCCTATGGCTACACCTTC. Drawing the rest from reference TRBV18 and TRBJ1-2, the complete variable domain is NAGVMQNPRHLVRRRGQEARLRCSPMKGHSHVYWYRQLPEEGLKFMVYLQKENIIDESGMPKERFSAEFPKEGPSILRIQQVVRGDSAAYFCASSPPGRQAYGYTFGSGTRLTVV.